The entry that follows covers one T cell receptor (beta chain) sequence. Its antigen remains unidentified. This entry comes from a study of PD-1 blockade in mismatch repair-deficient tumors. Across the study: Patients had about a dozen mismatch repair-deficient cancer types and were previously treated and progressing.

The table came from immunoSEQ multiplex PCR; TCRdb's copy has only in-frame clones and leaves some out. The sample has about 67,000 clones; approximately 80% are singletons. Study outcomes and limitations: Tumor-resident clones, often absent from pretreatment blood, expanded after pembrolizumab and then contracted.

Mismatch repair deficiency was confirmed in all patients, by PCR or immunohistochemistry. TCR sequencing covered a few patients who responded to pembrolizumab. The specimen was peripheral blood, collected 2 weeks after starting pembrolizumab. The clonotype originates from an adult with mismatch repair-deficient cancer.

The CDR3: CASSPSKSTPQHF. The CDR3 region has the DNA TGTGCCAGCAGCCCCTCGAAGAGTACGCCCCAGCATTTT. The chain joins TRBV7-2 to TRBJ1-5; D not resolved. Germline values: CDR1 SGHTA, CDR2 FQGNSA. The CDR3 runs 13 residues. Trimming removed 5 bases at V and 9 bases at J, with 14 bases between.